Following are 6 T cell receptor beta chains from one sample sequenced in a study of T cells in localized non-small cell lung cancer. The repertoire was sequenced with immunoSEQ multiplex PCR; TCRdb's copy has only in-frame clones and lacks some. The sample holds 1,700 or so clones; 35% to 40% are singletons and the top ten take roughly 37%. The sample in question was lung tumor tissue, obtained before any cancer treatment. These receptors originate from a woman aged 35 to 75 with stage II lung adenocarcinoma.

The chain recombines TRBV19 with TRBJ1-3; no clear D. Per the germline V gene, CDR1 is LNHDA and CDR2 is SQIVND (reference sequence). The CDR3 has 13 residues. The V and J ends lost 4 bases and 4 bases respectively, with 8 bases between them. CDR3 DNA sequence: TGTGCCAGTAGTAGCGTGCGGGGAAACACCATATATTTT. This translates into CASSSVRGNTIYF.

This chain connects TRBV6-8 to TRBJ1-4; 7 bases are a match to TRBD1. The CDR3 sequence is 14 residues long. With V trimmed by 5 bases and J by 8 bases, 8 bases remained unmatched. In germline, CDR1 is MNHGY, CDR2 SAAAGT. CDR3 sequence reads: CASSPQGREEKLFF. CDR3 nucleotide sequence: TGTGCCAGCAGTCCACAGGGGAGGGAGGAAAAACTGTTTTTT.

The rearrangement uses TRBV28 and TRBJ2-2; 7 nucleotides match TRBD2. This CDR3 spans 14 amino acids. In germline, CDR1 is MDHEN, CDR2 SYDVKM. Unmatched junction bases numbered 4, after V lost 8 bases and J lost 1 base. The CDR3, as DNA: TGTGCCAGCCTGTCGGGAGGGAACACCGGGGAGCTGTTTTTT. Its translation is CASLSGGNTGELFF.

The chain recombines TRBV18 with TRBJ1-2, with 9 bases matching TRBD1. J gave up 2 bases and V 3 bases, and 4 bases lay outside the gene matches. This CDR3 is built from 15 residues. CDR1 is KGHSH and CDR2 is LQKENI in the germline V gene. CDR3 sequence: CASSPPGTGNYGYTF. The CDR3 DNA reads as TGTGCCAGCTCACCCCCCGGGACAGGGAACTATGGCTACACCTTC.

The V and J genes are TRBV15 and TRBJ2-3; tentative D call: TRBD1 (5 bases). The CDR3 consists of 14 residues. Between the trimmed V and J ends, which lost 8 bases and 0 bases, there was a span of 12 bases. Germline CDR1 LNHNV, CDR2 YYDKDF (reference sequence). The CDR3 loop reads CATLERQSTDTQYF. CDR3 nucleotides: TGTGCCACCTTAGAACGACAGAGCACAGATACGCAGTATTTT.

This clone was found once. The J gene is TRBJ1-1, the V gene TRBV29-1; D is ambiguous. The V gene lost 3 bases and the J gene lost 1 base, with 12 bases spanning the gap. This CDR3 has 14 amino acids. The germline V gene encodes CDR1 SQVTM and CDR2 ANQGSEA. The CDR3 is CSVDPPSRNTEAFF. CDR3 nucleotide sequence: TGCAGCGTTGATCCTCCCTCCAGGAACACTGAAGCTTTCTTT.